This TCR beta chain was retrieved from a study of control samples from healthy donors and cancer patients. The table came from immunoSEQ multiplex PCR; TCRdb's copy has only in-frame clones and leaves some out. The sample shows under 200,000 clones, about 90% of them seen only once. This CDR3 has 17 residues. The ends lost 2 bases at V and 0 bases at J; junction bases unmatched: 8. The germline V gene has CDR1 KGHDR and CDR2 SFDVKD. This clonotype was sampled from a woman younger than 45 in good health. The sample was blood. The gene calls are TRBV24-1 and TRBJ2-5; 7 bases are shared with TRBD2. CDR3 DNA sequence: TGTGCCACCAGTGATTCAAGACTAGCCAGGTACCAAGAGACCCAGTACTTC. It yields the protein CATSDSRLARYQETQYF.